Listed below are T cell receptor beta chains from one sample, sequenced in a study of cytotoxic CD8 clonotypes in ibrutinib-treated CLL. The assay was immunoSEQ multiplex PCR, and TCRdb's table has in-frame clones only and misses some. Among more than 12,000 clones listed, around 61% were seen once. The sample here was PBMCs, taken before ibrutinib treatment. Receptors originate from a human donor with chronic lymphocytic leukemia. Each CDR3 is given with its conserved first and last residue. The order of the fields is D gene, J gene, V gene, clone size, CDR3 protein, CDR3 DNA. D genes are given only for firm matches. Clone sizes are given selectively: once, few, many, or a class where the clone is expanded.

TRBD1 TRBJ2-7 TRBV6-5 . CASRSRRQGREQYF TGTGCCAGCAGGTCCCGCCGACAGGGACGGGAGCAGTACTTC
TRBD1 TRBJ2-1 TRBV6-1 few CASSERQGGGEQFF TGTGCCAGCAGTGAAAGACAGGGGGGCGGTGAGCAGTTCTTC
. TRBJ1-3 TRBV6-5 . CASSPGARPGNTIYF TGTGCCAGCAGCCCGGGCGCACGACCTGGAAACACCATATATTTT
TRBD2 TRBJ2-2 TRBV19 . CASNPLGSGRPGGGELFF TGTGCCAGTAACCCCCTTGGGAGCGGGAGGCCCGGTGGCGGGGAGCTGTTTTTT
. TRBJ1-1 TRBV5-1 . CASSLVRVGDTEAFF TGCGCCAGCAGCTTGGTCAGAGTTGGCGACACTGAAGCTTTCTTT
. TRBJ1-2 TRBV2 . CASRAQGRNGYTF TGTGCCAGCAGAGCCCAGGGGCGCAATGGCTACACCTTC
. TRBJ1-2 TRBV7-9 . CASSFGEEGYTF TGTGCCAGCAGCTTCGGGGAGGAAGGCTACACCTTC
TRBD1 TRBJ1-2 TRBV28 . CASSLTGGLDGYTF TGTGCCAGCAGTCTTACAGGGGGACTTGATGGCTACACCTTC
TRBD1 TRBJ2-7 TRBV27 . CASSLVGTGGSEQYF TGTGCCAGCAGTTTAGTCGGGACAGGCGGTTCCGAGCAGTACTTC
TRBD2 TRBJ2-2 TRBV2 . CASRISGRGDTGELFF TGTGCCAGCAGAATTAGCGGGAGGGGGGACACCGGGGAGCTGTTTTTT
TRBD1 TRBJ1-2 TRBV7-2 . CASSPPGQGAYGYTF TGTGCCAGCAGCCCGCCGGGACAGGGGGCCTATGGCTACACCTTC
TRBD2 TRBJ2-3 TRBV30 few CAWNKGGRSTDTQYF TGTGCCTGGAATAAGGGCGGGAGAAGCACAGATACGCAGTATTTT
. TRBJ1-6 TRBV9 . CASSGGQGIGSPLHF TGTGCCAGCAGCGGCGGGCAGGGGATCGGGTCACCCCTCCACTTT
. TRBJ2-5 TRBV5-4 once CASSLGAAPGETQYF TGTGCCAGCAGCTTGGGAGCGGCCCCAGGGGAGACCCAGTACTTC
. TRBJ1-3 TRBV11-2 . CASSLGDTIYF TGTGCCAGCAGCTTAGGGGACACCATATATTTT
TRBD1 TRBJ2-2 TRBV6-1 . CAISEGLTGFDTGELFF TGTGCCATCAGTGAGGGGCTGACAGGGTTCGACACCGGGGAGCTGTTTTTT
. TRBJ1-1 TRBV19 . CASSSGGGAGAEAFF TGTGCCAGTAGTTCCGGTGGGGGAGCGGGCGCCGAAGCTTTCTTT
TRBD1 TRBJ1-1 TRBV4-1 . CASSQAGQGGMGAFF TGCGCCAGCAGCCAAGCCGGACAGGGTGGGATGGGGGCTTTCTTT
TRBD1 TRBJ1-4 TRBV19 once CASSVGTGDEKLFF TGTGCCAGTAGTGTCGGGACAGGGGATGAAAAACTGTTTTTT
. TRBJ1-2 TRBV28 . CASSFAGSNYGYTF TGTGCCAGCAGTTTCGCAGGGTCCAACTATGGCTACACCTTC
. TRBJ2-5 TRBV15 . CATSRGGQGGQETQYF TGTGCCACCAGCAGGGGGGGCCAGGGGGGTCAAGAGACCCAGTACTTC
TRBD1 TRBJ1-1 TRBV5-1 . CASSRVGQANTEAFF TGCGCCAGCAGCCGTGTCGGACAGGCGAACACTGAAGCTTTCTTT
. TRBJ2-3 TRBV19 . CASSASPTLGDTQYF TGTGCCAGTAGCGCTAGCCCTACTCTGGGGGATACGCAGTATTTT
. TRBJ2-2 TRBV7-9 . CASSQGAGAGELFF TGTGCCAGCAGCCAGGGCGCAGGGGCCGGGGAGCTGTTTTTT
. TRBJ2-5 TRBV27 once CASRSVAGWETQYF TGTGCCAGCAGGAGCGTCGCGGGCTGGGAGACCCAGTACTTC
TRBD2 TRBJ2-1 TRBV18 . CASSRAGGPVNEQFF TGTGCCAGCTCACGAGCGGGGGGGCCAGTCAATGAGCAGTTCTTC
TRBD2 TRBJ2-7 TRBV11-2 once CASSWPIAGGYYEQYF TGTGCCAGCAGCTGGCCTATAGCGGGAGGGTATTACGAGCAGTACTTC
. TRBJ2-2 TRBV19 . CASREWVGGELFF TGTGCCAGTAGGGAATGGGTAGGCGGGGAGCTGTTTTTT
. TRBJ2-5 TRBV11-2 . CASSTGLLQETQYF TGTGCCAGCAGCACGGGACTTCTACAAGAGACCCAGTACTTC
. TRBJ2-3 TRBV5-8 . CASSLAQAQSDTQYF TGTGCCAGCAGCTTGGCTCAGGCCCAATCCGATACGCAGTATTTT
TRBD1 TRBJ2-2 TRBV5-4 . CASSLVQGASGELFF TGTGCCAGCAGCTTGGTACAGGGGGCGTCCGGGGAGCTGTTTTTT
TRBD2 TRBJ2-3 TRBV19 . CASTTTSASTDTQYF TGTGCCAGTACCACGACTAGCGCTAGCACAGATACGCAGTATTTT
TRBD2 TRBJ2-7 TRBV6-5 . CASIRGPSGSYEQYF TGTGCCAGCATCCGGGGGCCTAGCGGGAGCTACGAGCAGTACTTC
TRBD2 TRBJ2-1 TRBV5-4 few CASSLPQVAGGRYYNEQFF TGTGCCAGCAGCTTGCCCCAGGTAGCGGGGGGCCGTTATTACAATGAGCAGTTCTTC
TRBD2 TRBJ2-1 TRBV28 . CASSLAGGSNEQFF TGTGCCAGCAGTTTAGCGGGAGGGTCCAATGAGCAGTTCTTC
. TRBJ1-5 TRBV19 . CASSIRTGPRGYSNQPQHF TGTGCCAGTAGTATCAGAACAGGCCCCCGTGGATATAGCAATCAGCCCCAGCATTTT
. TRBJ2-4 TRBV7-9 . CASSLVDGFKNIQYF TGTGCCAGCAGCTTAGTCGACGGCTTCAAAAACATTCAGTACTTC
TRBD2 TRBJ2-7 TRBV5-1 . CASSMTSGRTSEQYF TGCGCCAGCAGCATGACTAGCGGGAGAACCTCCGAGCAGTACTTC
. TRBJ2-1 TRBV1 . CTSSTRQLSYNEQFF TGCACCAGCAGCACCCGACAGCTTTCCTACAATGAGCAGTTCTTC
. TRBJ2-5 TRBV30 . CAWSVGLGEETQYF TGTGCCTGGAGTGTTGGACTGGGAGAAGAGACCCAGTACTTC
TRBD1 TRBJ2-7 TRBV18 . CASSPFGQGAYEQYF TGTGCCAGCTCACCATTTGGACAGGGGGCGTACGAGCAGTACTTC
TRBD1 TRBJ1-4 TRBV5-1 . CASSSGQGGNEKLFF TGCGCCAGCAGCTCCGGACAGGGGGGTAATGAAAAACTGTTTTTT
. TRBJ2-5 TRBV5-1 . CASSLLGQETQYF TGCGCCAGCAGCTTGCTGGGTCAAGAGACCCAGTACTTC
. TRBJ1-2 TRBV6-5 few CASKGDNYGYTF TGTGCCAGCAAGGGCGACAACTATGGCTACACCTTC
. TRBJ2-3 TRBV6-1 . CASRGGVDTQYF TGTGCCAGCAGAGGTGGCGTGGATACGCAGTATTTT
. TRBJ1-1 TRBV11-2 . CASSERANEAFF TGTGCCAGCAGCGAGAGGGCTAATGAAGCTTTCTTT
. TRBJ2-2 TRBV5-8 . CAEGRSGELFF TGTGCCGAAGGGAGGTCCGGGGAGCTGTTTTTT
TRBD1 TRBJ2-1 TRBV2 . CASSRTGYNEQFF TGTGCCAGCAGTCGGACAGGGTACAATGAGCAGTTCTTC
. TRBJ1-1 TRBV6-5 . CASSETQGTEAFF TGTGCCAGCAGTGAAACCCAGGGCACTGAAGCTTTCTTT
TRBD1 TRBJ1-1 TRBV6-5 few CASRSGTVNTEAFF TGTGCCAGCAGGTCCGGGACAGTGAACACTGAAGCTTTCTTT
TRBD1 TRBJ2-3 TRBV7-9 . CASSTRQGPTDTQYF TGTGCCAGCAGCACCCGACAGGGGCCCACAGATACGCAGTATTTT
. TRBJ2-5 TRBV6-5 . CASRAGNWERETQYF TGTGCCAGCAGGGCAGGGAATTGGGAAAGAGAGACCCAGTACTTC
. TRBJ1-2 TRBV19 . CASIGQTNYGYTF TGTGCCAGTATCGGCCAGACTAACTATGGCTACACCTTC
. TRBJ2-7 TRBV18 . CASSQRQGPQAYEQYF TGTGCCAGCTCACAAAGACAAGGCCCACAAGCCTACGAGCAGTACTTC
. TRBJ1-1 TRBV11-2 few CASSSWGGRVRTEAFF TGTGCCAGCAGCTCCTGGGGGGGGCGGGTGCGCACTGAAGCTTTCTTT
TRBD1 TRBJ2-5 TRBV18 . CASSPTGQEETQYF TGTGCCAGCTCACCCACGGGACAGGAAGAGACCCAGTACTTC
. TRBJ2-1 TRBV6-5 . CASSPGSRYNEQFF TGTGCCAGCAGCCCGGGGAGCAGGTACAATGAGCAGTTCTTC
. TRBJ1-1 TRBV10-3 . CASSVTGYAEAFF TGTGCCAGCAGTGTTACAGGGTACGCTGAAGCTTTCTTT
. TRBJ1-2 TRBV2 . CASRHRDAIYGYTF TGTGCCAGCAGACACAGGGACGCCATCTATGGCTACACCTTC